A selection of T cell receptor beta chains follows, all from one sample in a study of blood T cell repertoires in COVID-19. Assay: immunoSEQ multiplex PCR; the TCRdb copy retains only in-frame clones and omits some. The data hold 330,000 or so clones, with about nine tenths observed a single time. Sequenced: peripheral blood. Receptors originate from a man under 40 with COVID-19, enrolled during active disease. Both conserved end residues are part of each CDR3. The D gene is left open where the match is weak. Rows may omit the clone size; those that give it use once, few, many or a size class.

clone size	V gene	D gene	J gene	CDR3 DNA	CDR3 protein
-	TRBV3-1/TRBV3-2	TRBD2	TRBJ2-1	TGTGCCAGCAGCCAAGATTGGGGACTAGCGTCCAATGAGCAGTTCTTC	CASSQDWGLASNEQFF
-	TRBV30	-	TRBJ2-2	TGTGCCTGGAGCGGGGAGCCGAACACCGGGGAGCTGTTTTTT	CAWSGEPNTGELFF
-	TRBV3-1/TRBV3-2	TRBD2	TRBJ2-1	TGTGCCAGCAGCCCGGTCGAAGGGACTAGTGTACAGTCGGAGCAGTTCTTC	CASSPVEGTSVQSEQFF
-	TRBV6-2/TRBV6-3	-	TRBJ1-1	TGTGCCAGCAGTATGAGGAACACTGAAGCTTTCTTT	CASSMRNTEAFF
-	TRBV10-3	TRBD1	TRBJ1-1	TGTGCCATCAGTGAGTGGACAGGGACTACGAACACTGAAGCTTTCTTT	CAISEWTGTTNTEAFF
few	TRBV7-9	TRBD1	TRBJ1-4	TGTGCCAGCAGCTCGACCCACAGGGGAACTAATGAAAAACTGTTTTTT	CASSSTHRGTNEKLFF
few	TRBV6-5	-	TRBJ1-3	TGTGCCAGCAGTTCTAGCCCAGCCACTGGAAACACCATATATTTT	CASSSSPATGNTIYF
-	TRBV7-9	TRBD1	TRBJ1-2	TGTGCCAGCAGCTTAGGGACAGGGCATGGCTACACCTTC	CASSLGTGHGYTF
-	TRBV4-3	-	TRBJ1-3	TGCGCCAGCAGCCAAGTGTTGGAGGGATGGGGAAACACCATATATTTT	CASSQVLEGWGNTIYF
once	TRBV11-3	-	TRBJ2-1	TGTGCCAGCAGCTTAGGGGAGGGGGGTACCTACAATGAGCAGTTCTTC	CASSLGEGGTYNEQFF
-	TRBV19	TRBD1	TRBJ2-1	TGTGCCAGTACCAAGAGGGGTAGGGGGCATTCCTTCTCCTACAATGAGCAGTTCTTC	CASTKRGRGHSFSYNEQFF
-	TRBV18	-	TRBJ2-1	TGTGCCAGCTCACCACCGGGTAGCGGAGGTAACAATGAGCAGTTCTTC	CASSPPGSGGNNEQFF
-	TRBV5-6	-	TRBJ1-5	TGTGCCAGCAGCTTGGATGGAGGGTCTAGGAATCAGCCCCAGCATTTT	CASSLDGGSRNQPQHF
-	TRBV7-2	-	TRBJ1-1	TGTGCCAGCAGCCTGTACAGGGTTGAGAACACTGAAGCTTTCTTT	CASSLYRVENTEAFF
-	TRBV2	TRBD1	TRBJ1-1	TGTGCCAGCGATCCTTCCGGGACAGGGGGCGTTGGACTTCAAGCTTTCTTT	CASDPSGTGGVGLQAFF
-	TRBV11-2	TRBD1	TRBJ2-7	TGTGCCAGCAGCTTATTACCGGGACAGCGAATAATGTACTTC	CASSLLPGQRIMYF
-	TRBV6-6	TRBD1	TRBJ1-5	TGTGCCAGCAGATCCGGACAGGGTGGCCAGCCCCAGCATTTT	CASRSGQGGQPQHF
-	TRBV11-3	-	TRBJ2-1	TGTGCCAGCAGCTTAGTGGATACTAGCTACGAGCAGTTCTTC	CASSLVDTSYEQFF
-	TRBV18	TRBD1	TRBJ1-2	TGTGCCAGCTCACCCGGGACAGACTATGGCTACACCTTC	CASSPGTDYGYTF
-	TRBV5-6	-	TRBJ2-7	TGTGCCAGCAGCTTCGGGTCCGACTACGAGCAGTACTTC	CASSFGSDYEQYF
-	TRBV18	TRBD1	TRBJ2-1	TGTGCCAGCTCAGCTGACAGGGTTCGTTTAAACAATGAGCAGTTCTTC	CASSADRVRLNNEQFF
-	TRBV11-1	-	TRBJ2-1	TGTGCCAGCAGCTTAGGGTTACGGGACAATGAGCAGTTCTTC	CASSLGLRDNEQFF
-	TRBV19	TRBD1	TRBJ2-7	TGTGCCAGTAAGACGGACAGGGGGCACGAGCAGTACTTC	CASKTDRGHEQYF
-	TRBV10-3	TRBD2	TRBJ2-7	TGTGCCACGAGGACTAGCGGAGCCTCCTACGAGCAGTACTTC	CATRTSGASYEQYF
-	TRBV11-3	TRBD1	TRBJ2-1	TGTGCCAGCAGCTTAGATGGGACAGCCGACAATGAGCAGTTCTTC	CASSLDGTADNEQFF
-	TRBV19	TRBD1	TRBJ2-7	TGTGCCAGTAGTCTAGGGACAGGGGAACCCTACGAGCAGTACTTC	CASSLGTGEPYEQYF
-	TRBV7-2	-	TRBJ1-2	TGTGCCAGCAGCTTTCTTTCGAACTATGGCTACACCTTC	CASSFLSNYGYTF
few	TRBV27	TRBD1	TRBJ2-2	TGTGCCAGCAGTTTAGCACCGGGACAGGGGGTCGGGGAGCTGTTTTTT	CASSLAPGQGVGELFF
-	TRBV4-1	-	TRBJ2-3	TGCGCCAGCAGCCAGGGGGCCGGTCCATTAGCGGATACGCAGTATTTT	CASSQGAGPLADTQYF
-	TRBV28	-	TRBJ1-2	TGTGCCAGCAGTCAGACCAGGGATAACTATGGCTACACCTTC	CASSQTRDNYGYTF
-	TRBV7-2	-	TRBJ1-4	TGTGCCAGCAGCTCACAGGGCCCAACTAATGAAAAACTGTTTTTT	CASSSQGPTNEKLFF
-	TRBV24-1	TRBD1	TRBJ1-2	TGTGCCACCAGTGATCCCCAACAGGGGTATGGCTACACCTTC	CATSDPQQGYGYTF
-	TRBV28	TRBD1	TRBJ1-4	TGTGCCAGCTCACGAGTCGACAGGGTTGGTGAAAAACTGTTTTTT	CASSRVDRVGEKLFF
-	TRBV10-3	-	TRBJ2-7	TGTGCCATCAGTGGCGGACTCTCCTACGAGCAGTACTTC	CAISGGLSYEQYF
-	TRBV4-3	-	TRBJ2-3	TGCGCCAGCAGCCGACAGGAAGGGGGACACACAGATACGCAGTATTTT	CASSRQEGGHTDTQYF
-	TRBV7-6	-	TRBJ2-7	TGTGCCAGCAGTTCTAAACCAGGGGACGACTACGAGCAGTACTTC	CASSSKPGDDYEQYF
-	TRBV11-2	-	TRBJ2-2	TGTGCCAGCAGCCCTCGGACTGGAACCGGGGAGCTGTTTTTT	CASSPRTGTGELFF
-	TRBV7-9	TRBD1	TRBJ1-1	TGTGCCAGCAGCTTCACAGGGGAGACTGAAGCTTTCTTT	CASSFTGETEAFF
-	TRBV24-1	TRBD1	TRBJ1-4	TGTGCCACCAGTGCCAGGGACAGGGAGGTGACTAATGAAAAACTGTTTTTT	CATSARDREVTNEKLFF
-	TRBV29-1	-	TRBJ2-5	TGCAGCGTTCGGGGACTTTATGAGACCCAGTACTTC	CSVRGLYETQYF
-	TRBV7-9	TRBD2	TRBJ2-5	TGTGCCAGCAGCTTAGGGGAGGGAGAGACCCAGTACTTC	CASSLGEGETQYF
-	TRBV4-1	TRBD1	TRBJ1-2	TGCGCCAGCAGCCAAATTGGACAGGGGGGAGGCTACACCTTC	CASSQIGQGGGYTF
-	TRBV7-3	TRBD1	TRBJ2-1	TGTGCCAGCAGCTTCCTCGGACAGGGGGGGCTCAATGAGCAGTTCTTC	CASSFLGQGGLNEQFF
-	TRBV28	TRBD2	TRBJ2-7	TGTGCCAGCAGTTTATGGTTCTTCGAACTAGCGGGAGGCCTTAATAACTCCTACGAGCAGTACTTC	CASSLWFFELAGGLNNSYEQYF
-	TRBV20-1	TRBD2	TRBJ2-7	TGCAGTGCTAGTGGGGGTAGCGGGAAGCCCTACGAGCAGTACTTC	CSASGGSGKPYEQYF
once	TRBV6-1	-	TRBJ1-1	TGTGCCAGCAGTCGTGGGGGGGGCACTGAAGCTTTCTTT	CASSRGGGTEAFF
-	TRBV5-8	TRBD1	TRBJ2-3	TGTGCCAGCAGTCAACGACAGGGCTCAGATACGCAGTATTTT	CASSQRQGSDTQYF
-	TRBV7-2	TRBD1	TRBJ1-5	TGTGCCAGCAGGCGCGGGACAGATAGCAATCAGCCCCAGCATTTT	CASRRGTDSNQPQHF
-	TRBV11-2	-	TRBJ2-1	TGTGCCAGCAGCTTAGTCGTCGCGGCGGCCCTCAAGCAGTTCTTC	CASSLVVAAALKQFF
few	TRBV7-3	TRBD1	TRBJ2-5	TGTGCCAGCAGCTTATATGCCGGGACAGGGGCGGAGACCCAGTACTTC	CASSLYAGTGAETQYF
-	TRBV5-6	-	TRBJ2-7	TGTGCCAGCAGCTTGATAGGGGCCTACGAGCAGTACTTC	CASSLIGAYEQYF